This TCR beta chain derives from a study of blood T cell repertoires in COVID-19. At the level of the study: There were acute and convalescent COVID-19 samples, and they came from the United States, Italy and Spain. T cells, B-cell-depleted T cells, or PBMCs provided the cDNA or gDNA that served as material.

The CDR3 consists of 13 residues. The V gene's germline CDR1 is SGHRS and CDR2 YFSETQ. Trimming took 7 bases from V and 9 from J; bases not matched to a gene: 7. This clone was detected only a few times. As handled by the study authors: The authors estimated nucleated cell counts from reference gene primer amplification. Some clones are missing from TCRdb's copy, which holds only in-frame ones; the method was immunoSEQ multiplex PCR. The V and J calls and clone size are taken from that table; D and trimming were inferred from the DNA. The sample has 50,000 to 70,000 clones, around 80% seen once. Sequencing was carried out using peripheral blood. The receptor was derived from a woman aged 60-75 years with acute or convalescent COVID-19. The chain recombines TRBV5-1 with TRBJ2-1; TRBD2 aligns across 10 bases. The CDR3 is CASRLAGGSEQFF. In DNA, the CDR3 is TGCGCCAGCCGACTAGCGGGTGGGTCTGAGCAGTTCTTC.